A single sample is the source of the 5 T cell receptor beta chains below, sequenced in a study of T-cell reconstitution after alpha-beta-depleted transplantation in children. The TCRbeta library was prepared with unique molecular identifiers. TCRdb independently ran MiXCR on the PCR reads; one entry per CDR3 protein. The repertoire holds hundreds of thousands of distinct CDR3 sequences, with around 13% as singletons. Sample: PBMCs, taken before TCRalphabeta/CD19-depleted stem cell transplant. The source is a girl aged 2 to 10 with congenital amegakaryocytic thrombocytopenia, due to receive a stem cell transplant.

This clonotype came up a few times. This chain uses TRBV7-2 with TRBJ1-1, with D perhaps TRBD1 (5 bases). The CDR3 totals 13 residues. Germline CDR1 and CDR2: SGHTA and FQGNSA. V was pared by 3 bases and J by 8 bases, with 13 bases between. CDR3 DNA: TGTGCCAGCAGCTTCCGTGGACACCTAGAAGCTTTCTTT. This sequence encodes CASSFRGHLEAFF.

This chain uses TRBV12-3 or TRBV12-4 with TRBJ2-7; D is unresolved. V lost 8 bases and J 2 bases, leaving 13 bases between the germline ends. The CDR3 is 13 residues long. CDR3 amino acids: CASARAAAYEQYF. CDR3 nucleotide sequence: TGTGCCAGCGCTCGCGCGGCTGCCTACGAGCAGTACTTC.

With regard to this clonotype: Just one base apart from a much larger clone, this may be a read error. DNA of the CDR3: TGCAGTGCTAGAGGGGGGAGAAGGCAGGGGGACAATGTGCAGTTCTTC. Amino acids: CSARGGRRQGDNVQFF. This chain uses TRBV20-1 with TRBJ2-1, with 7 nucleotides matching TRBD1. The CDR3 extends over 16 amino acids. The germline V gene encodes CDR1 DFQATT and CDR2 SNEGSKA (reference sequence).

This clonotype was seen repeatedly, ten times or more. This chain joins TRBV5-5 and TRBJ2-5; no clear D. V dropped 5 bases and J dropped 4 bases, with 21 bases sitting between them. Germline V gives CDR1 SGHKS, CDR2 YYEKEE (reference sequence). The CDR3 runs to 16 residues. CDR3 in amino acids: CASSQVRNRVGETQYF. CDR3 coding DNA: TGTGCCAGCAGTCAAGTGCGCAACCGGGTGGGAGAGACCCAGTACTTC. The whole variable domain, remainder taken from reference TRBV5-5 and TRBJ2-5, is DAGVTQSPTHLIKTRGQQVTLRCSPISGHKSVSWYQQVLGQGPQFIFQYYEKEERGRGNFPDRFSARQFPNYSSELNVNALLLGDSALYLCASSQVRNRVGETQYFGPGTRLLVL.

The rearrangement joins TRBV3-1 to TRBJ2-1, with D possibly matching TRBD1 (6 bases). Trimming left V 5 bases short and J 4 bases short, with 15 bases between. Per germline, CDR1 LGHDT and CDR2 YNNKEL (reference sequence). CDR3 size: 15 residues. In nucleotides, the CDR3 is TGTGCCAGCAGCGACATCGGACAGAGGTACAATGAGCAGTTCTTC. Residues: CASSDIGQRYNEQFF.